Each of the 13 T cell receptor beta chains below was sequenced from the same sample in a study of blood T cell repertoires in COVID-19 (dated by TCRdb to the early 2020s). To prepare the library, the immunoSEQ multiplex PCR assay was applied. TCRdb stores this immuneACCESS table with in-frame sequences only. Part of the clones is absent; in the studies checked, under half of the shortfall reflects unresolved V genes, and no reason is known for the rest. This sample holds around 480,000 clones; about 91% were observed only once. 10% to 15% of the sample is in the top ten clones. Specimen: peripheral blood. The receptors were sampled from a woman between 45 and 65 years old with COVID-19, enrolled during active disease.

This chain connects TRBV7-9 to TRBJ2-5; maybe TRBD1 (6 bases). V lost 4 bases, J lost 3 bases, and 9 bases lay in between. Germline V gene sequence: CDR1 SEHNR, CDR2 FQNEAQ (reference sequence). The CDR3 has 13 residues. CDR3 sequence reads: CASSSYREETQYF. CDR3 nucleotides: TGTGCCAGCAGCTCATACAGGGAAGAGACCCAGTACTTC.

V is TRBV27 and J is TRBJ2-2, with TRBD2 matching over 8 bases. The junction had 2 bases not matched to a gene; V was cut back by 7 bases and J by 1 base. CDR1 and CDR2 (germline): MNHEY, SMNVEV (reference sequence). The CDR3 totals 14 residues. The CDR3 bases are TGTGCCAGCAAGCGGGGGTTGAACACCGGGGAGCTGTTTTTT. Encoded protein: CASKRGLNTGELFF.

The genes are TRBV5-6 and TRBJ1-4, with TRBD1 as a possible D gene (5 bases). The CDR3 extends over 15 amino acids. V shed 3 bases and J shed 8 bases, with 17 bases lying between them. CDR1 and CDR2 (germline): SGHDT, YYEEEE. The CDR3 loop reads CASSSLMGEVEKLFF. As DNA, the CDR3 is TGTGCCAGCAGCTCCCTGATGGGGGAGGTGGAAAAACTGTTTTTT.

This chain joins TRBV6-5 and TRBJ1-2; possibly TRBD1 for D (6 bases). CDR1 is MNHEY and CDR2 is SVGAGI in the germline V gene. The CDR3 runs 13 residues. V lost 9 bases to trimming and J lost 2 bases, with 13 bases between them. The CDR3 is CASWSQGNYGYTF. The CDR3 DNA follows: TGTGCCAGTTGGTCCCAGGGGAACTATGGCTACACCTTC.

The V gene is TRBV28, the J gene TRBJ1-2, with TRBD1 matching over 7 bases. This CDR3 has 11 amino acids. J lost 5 bases, V lost 10 bases, and 4 bases had no gene match. The germline V gene has CDR1 MDHEN and CDR2 SYDVKM. The CDR3 sequence: CATVTGYGYTF. The CDR3 nucleotides read TGTGCCACCGTGACAGGGTATGGCTACACCTTC.

The chain has TRBV6-5 and TRBJ1-3; the D gene is possibly TRBD1 (5 bases). Germline V gene lookup returns CDR1 MNHEY and CDR2 SVGAGI. The CDR3 is 12 residues long. With 7 bases removed from V and 4 bases from J, the gap between germline ends came to 8 bases. The CDR3 loop reads CASNRQGNTIYF. CDR3 nucleotide sequence: TGTGCCAGCAATCGACAGGGAAACACCATATATTTT.

This sequence joins TRBV6-5 and TRBJ2-3; 7 bases align to TRBD2. With V trimmed by 7 bases and J by 1 base, 2 bases remained unmatched. The CDR3 sequence is 13 residues long. Germline loops: CDR1 MNHEY, CDR2 SVGAGI. The CDR3 here is CASIAGGTDTQYF. The CDR3 nucleotides are TGTGCCAGCATCGCGGGGGGCACAGATACGCAGTATTTT.

The chain has TRBV5-6 and TRBJ2-7; D perhaps matches TRBD2 (6 bases). The CDR3 sequence is 15 residues long. The germline gives CDR1 SGHDT, CDR2 YYEEEE. V dropped 4 bases and J dropped 10 bases, with 24 bases sitting between them. The CDR3 DNA reads TGTGCCAGCAGCCAGGGACTCCCGACCACTACGAAACAGTACTTC. Translating it yields CASSQGLPTTTKQYF.

This clone was observed a single time. The chain is built from TRBV28 and TRBJ2-3, with 8 bases aligning to TRBD1. The germline CDR1 and CDR2 sequences are MDHEN and SYDVKM. J lost 4 bases, V lost 6 bases, and 6 bases had no gene match. The CDR3 spans 14 residues. The CDR3 protein is CASRGQGGADTQYF. DNA of the CDR3: TGTGCCAGCAGAGGACAGGGTGGGGCAGATACGCAGTATTTT. Full variable domain (missing parts from reference TRBV28 and TRBJ2-3): DVKVTQSSRYLVKRTGEKVFLECVQDMDHENMFWYRQDPGLGLRLIYFSYDVKMKEKGDIPEGYSVSREKKERFSLILESASTNQTSMYLCASRGQGGADTQYFGPGTRLTVL.

The rearrangement joins TRBV2 to TRBJ1-2; D is undetermined. CDR1 and CDR2 from the germline V gene are SNHLY and FYNNEI. The V end lost 5 bases, the J end lost 4 bases, and 17 bases lay between the germline ends. The CDR3 is 15 residues long. The CDR3 DNA reads TGTGCCAGCAGTAAGGGCGGGCAGTCTGGCTATGGCTACACCTTC. Residues: CASSKGGQSGYGYTF.

This clone was seen a single time. The rearrangement uses TRBV5-1 and TRBJ1-4; a weak D match, TRBD1 (5 bases). V lost 5 bases and J lost 5, with 13 bases in between. Germline V gene data show CDR1 as SGHRS and CDR2 as YFSETQ. There are 14 residues in the CDR3. The CDR3 protein is CASREGAYNEKLFF. CDR3 coding DNA: TGCGCCAGCAGGGAAGGGGCGTACAATGAAAAACTGTTTTTT.

The rearrangement links TRBV6-5 to TRBJ2-3; 9 positions agree with TRBD1. Germline assignment: CDR1 MNHEY and CDR2 SVGAGI. V was clipped by 2 bases and J by 3 bases; unmatched bases: 3. The CDR3 is made up of 15 amino acids. The CDR3 DNA reads TGTGCCAGCAGTTACGGGGACAGGGAAACAGATACGCAGTATTTT. It encodes CASSYGDRETDTQYF.

The chain uses TRBV3-1 (or the pseudogene TRBV3-2) and TRBJ2-3, with 13 bases identical to TRBD2. CDR3 size: 18 residues. Looked up from germline, CDR1 is LGHDT and CDR2 is YNNKEL (reference sequence). J was trimmed by 6 bases and V by 2 bases; bases with no gene match: 11. In DNA, the CDR3 is TGTGCCAGCAGCCAATACGGGCAACTAGCGGGGGGGAACGATACGCAGTATTTT. It is translated as CASSQYGQLAGGNDTQYF.